What follows describes a single TCR beta chain. Its antigen is unknown. TCRdb recomputed calls from the reads with MiXCR, one row per CDR3 protein. The table lists roughly 990,000 distinct CDR3 sequences, under 40% of them singletons. The sample belongs to a study of T cell repertoires in cytomegalovirus infection. For the study at large: Well-studied HLA-B-restricted epitopes and recently identified HLA-C-restricted epitopes of CMV were both used in the study. Matching HLA type and CMV infection were both indicated by public TCR beta signatures. Broader study findings: Cumulative public TCR beta family frequency identified carriers of CMV plus the relevant HLA. The response measured ex vivo was dominated by TCR beta clonotypes (HLA-C-restricted and CMV-specific).

The source material was cultured CD8+ T cells from PBMCs, sampled from culture after CMV antigen stimulation. The receptor's source is a human donor in good health (CMV status not recorded). Some clones in this sample may be carry-over from other donors' samples.

The CDR3 coding sequence is TGTGCCAGCAGCCAAGATCCCCAGGACTATAGCAATCAGCCCCAGCATTTT. It specifies CASSQDPQDYSNQPQHF. The V call is TRBV4-2, the J call TRBJ1-5; D remains ambiguous. CDR1 LGHNA and CDR2 YNFKEQ come from the germline V gene. The CDR3 runs to 17 residues. The V end was cut by 0 bases, the J end by 0 bases, with 12 bases between.